Listed below are T cell receptor beta chains from one sample, sequenced in a study of identical twins. From the 5' RACE reads, TCRdb called clonotypes with MiXCR, one entry per CDR3 protein. The sample includes hundreds of thousands of distinct CDR3 sequences, about 7.6% of them seen just once. This sample also belongs to another study, concerning yellow fever vaccine responses in identical twins.

The sequencing sample was made of PBMCs. Receptor source: a woman under 30 in good health. Each CDR3 is given with its conserved first and last residue. The order of the fields is J gene, clone size, V gene, D gene, CDR3 length, CDR3 protein, CDR3 DNA. D genes are given only for firm matches. Size is omitted from some rows. Given values are once, few, many or a class for expanded clones.

J: TRBJ2-1
size: few
V: TRBV10-3
D: TRBD2
length: 14
CDR3: CAISKTSSTNEQFF
DNA: TGTGCCATCAGCAAGACTAGCAGCACCAATGAGCAGTTCTTC

J: TRBJ1-3
size: few
V: TRBV12-3/TRBV12-4
D: .
length: 13
CDR3: CASSLGSPNTIYF
DNA: TGTGCCAGCAGTTTAGGCAGTCCTAACACCATATATTTT

J: TRBJ2-1
size: few
V: TRBV6-4
D: TRBD2
length: 19
CDR3: CASSDPRGLGLRLDNEQFF
DNA: TGTGCCAGCAGTGACCCTAGGGGACTAGGCCTTCGTTTGGACAATGAGCAGTTCTTC

J: TRBJ1-1
size: few
V: TRBV25-1
D: .
length: 14
CDR3: CASSEGTYGTEAFF
DNA: TGTGCCAGCAGTGAAGGGACCTATGGTACTGAAGCTTTCTTT

J: TRBJ2-2
size: .
V: TRBV11-2
D: .
length: 15
CDR3: CASSLGGYSTGELFF
DNA: TGTGCCAGCAGCTTAGGGGGATATAGCACCGGGGAGCTGTTTTTT

J: TRBJ2-3
size: .
V: TRBV20-1
D: .
length: 14
CDR3: CSARGRPSTDTQYF
DNA: TGCAGTGCCAGAGGTCGGCCGAGCACAGATACGCAGTATTTT

J: TRBJ1-5
size: many
V: TRBV6-2/TRBV6-3
D: .
length: 15
CDR3: CASTATGKGNQPQHF
DNA: TGTGCCAGCACCGCAACAGGTAAAGGCAATCAGCCCCAGCATTTT

J: TRBJ2-3
size: .
V: TRBV6-5
D: .
length: 15
CDR3: CASSSNLGITDTQYF
DNA: TGTGCCAGCAGTTCTAATTTAGGAATCACAGATACGCAGTATTTT

J: TRBJ1-5
size: few
V: TRBV12-3/TRBV12-4
D: .
length: 12
CDR3: CASSYFGQPQHF
DNA: TGTGCCAGCAGTTACTTTGGGCAGCCCCAGCATTTT

J: TRBJ2-1
size: many
V: TRBV3-1
D: .
length: 13
CDR3: CASSPDTSNEQFF
DNA: TGTGCCAGCAGCCCGGACACGTCCAATGAGCAGTTCTTC

J: TRBJ1-3
size: .
V: TRBV12-3/TRBV12-4
D: .
length: 17
CDR3: CASSPGGRELSGNTIYF
DNA: TGTGCCAGCAGCCCTGGTGGGCGCGAGCTCTCTGGAAACACCATATATTTT

J: TRBJ2-7
size: many
V: TRBV29-1
D: .
length: 14
CDR3: CSVVMGKSVYEQYF
DNA: TGCAGCGTTGTTATGGGGAAGAGTGTCTACGAGCAGTACTTC

J: TRBJ2-3
size: few
V: TRBV27
D: TRBD2
length: 18
CDR3: CASSSFPGLAGSTDTQYF
DNA: TGTGCCAGCAGTTCTTTTCCGGGACTAGCGGGGAGCACAGATACGCAGTATTTT

J: TRBJ2-5
size: .
V: TRBV5-1
D: TRBD1
length: 13
CDR3: CASSSRGLETQYF
DNA: TGCGCCAGCAGCTCCAGGGGGTTGGAGACCCAGTACTTC

J: TRBJ2-2
size: few
V: TRBV12-3/TRBV12-4
D: TRBD1
length: 16
CDR3: CASSRSGQGNTGELFF
DNA: TGTGCCAGCAGTCGTTCGGGACAGGGGAACACCGGGGAGCTGTTTTTT

J: TRBJ2-2
size: many
V: TRBV12-3/TRBV12-4
D: .
length: 12
CDR3: CASSHFTGELFF
DNA: TGTGCCAGCAGCCATTTTACCGGGGAGCTGTTTTTT

J: TRBJ2-2
size: many
V: TRBV29-1
D: .
length: 15
CDR3: CSVEDRQGGTGELFF
DNA: TGCAGCGTTGAAGATCGACAGGGAGGAACCGGGGAGCTGTTTTTT

J: TRBJ1-2
size: few
V: TRBV4-2
D: TRBD1
length: 16
CDR3: CASSQDPLTGAQGYTF
DNA: TGTGCCAGCAGCCAAGACCCCCTAACAGGGGCTCAAGGCTACACCTTC

J: TRBJ1-1
size: .
V: TRBV20-1
D: .
length: 14
CDR3: CSASGQTQFTEAFF
DNA: TGCAGTGCTAGTGGTCAGACGCAATTCACTGAAGCTTTCTTT

J: TRBJ2-5
size: few
V: TRBV10-2
D: .
length: 13
CDR3: CATQTDFQETQYF
DNA: TGCGCCACCCAGACAGACTTCCAAGAGACCCAGTACTTC

J: TRBJ2-3
size: .
V: TRBV5-1
D: TRBD2
length: 18
CDR3: CASSPRTSGSQSTDTQYF
DNA: TGCGCCAGCAGCCCGCGGACTAGCGGGAGCCAGAGCACAGATACGCAGTATTTT

J: TRBJ2-3
size: few
V: TRBV9
D: TRBD2
length: 17
CDR3: CASSGATSASSTDTQYF
DNA: TGTGCCAGCAGCGGAGCGACTAGCGCCTCTAGCACAGATACGCAGTATTTT

J: TRBJ2-1
size: many
V: TRBV7-2
D: .
length: 13
CDR3: CASSLAEYNEQFF
DNA: TGTGCCAGCAGCTTAGCGGAATACAATGAGCAGTTCTTC